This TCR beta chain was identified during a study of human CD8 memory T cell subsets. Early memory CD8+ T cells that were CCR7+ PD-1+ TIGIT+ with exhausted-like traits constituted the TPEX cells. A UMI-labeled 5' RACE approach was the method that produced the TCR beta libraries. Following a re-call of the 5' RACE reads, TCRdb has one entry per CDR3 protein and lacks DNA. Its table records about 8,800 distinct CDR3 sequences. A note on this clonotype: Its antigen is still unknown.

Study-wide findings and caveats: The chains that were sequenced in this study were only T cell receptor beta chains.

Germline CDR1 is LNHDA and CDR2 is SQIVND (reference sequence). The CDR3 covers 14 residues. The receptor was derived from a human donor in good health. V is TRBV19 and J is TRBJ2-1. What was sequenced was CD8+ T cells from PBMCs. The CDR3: CASSRREYFHEQFF.